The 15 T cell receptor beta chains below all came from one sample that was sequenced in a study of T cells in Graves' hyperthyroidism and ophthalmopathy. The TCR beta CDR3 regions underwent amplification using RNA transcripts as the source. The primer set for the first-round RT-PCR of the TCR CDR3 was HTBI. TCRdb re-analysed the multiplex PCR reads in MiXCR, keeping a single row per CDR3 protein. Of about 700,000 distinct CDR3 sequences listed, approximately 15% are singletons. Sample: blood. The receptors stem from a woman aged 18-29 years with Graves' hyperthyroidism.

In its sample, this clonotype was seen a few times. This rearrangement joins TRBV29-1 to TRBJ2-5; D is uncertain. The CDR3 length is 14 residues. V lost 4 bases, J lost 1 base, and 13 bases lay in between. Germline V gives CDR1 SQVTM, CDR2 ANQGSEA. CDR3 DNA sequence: TGCAGCGTTGTGATAACTGCCCCCCAAGAGACCCAGTACTTC. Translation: CSVVITAPQETQYF.

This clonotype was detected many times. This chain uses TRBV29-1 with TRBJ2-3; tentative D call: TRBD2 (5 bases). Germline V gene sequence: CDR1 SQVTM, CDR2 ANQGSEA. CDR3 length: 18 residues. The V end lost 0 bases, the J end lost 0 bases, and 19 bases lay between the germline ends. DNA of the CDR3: TGCAGCGTTGAAGATCCCCGGCTAGCCGGAAAGAGCACAGATACGCAGTATTTT. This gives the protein CSVEDPRLAGKSTDTQYF.

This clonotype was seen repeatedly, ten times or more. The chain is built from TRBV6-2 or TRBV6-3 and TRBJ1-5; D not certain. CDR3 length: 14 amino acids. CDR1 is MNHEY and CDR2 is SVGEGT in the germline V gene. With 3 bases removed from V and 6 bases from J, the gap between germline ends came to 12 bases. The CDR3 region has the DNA TGTGCCAGCAGTTATTGGAACCCAACTCAGCCCCAGCATTTT. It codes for CASSYWNPTQPQHF.

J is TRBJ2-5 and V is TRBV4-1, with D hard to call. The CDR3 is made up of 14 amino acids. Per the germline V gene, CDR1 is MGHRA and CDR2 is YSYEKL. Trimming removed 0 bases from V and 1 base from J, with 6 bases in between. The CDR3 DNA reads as TGCGCCAGCAGCCAAGAAAGGGCCCAAGAGACCCAGTACTTC. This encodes CASSQERAQETQYF.

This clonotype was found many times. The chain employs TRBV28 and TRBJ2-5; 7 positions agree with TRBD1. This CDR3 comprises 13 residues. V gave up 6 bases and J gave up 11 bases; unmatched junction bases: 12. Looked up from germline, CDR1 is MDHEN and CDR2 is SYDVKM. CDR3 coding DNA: TGTGCCAGCAGGGAGAACCGACAGGGCGGACAGTACTTC. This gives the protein CASRENRQGGQYF.

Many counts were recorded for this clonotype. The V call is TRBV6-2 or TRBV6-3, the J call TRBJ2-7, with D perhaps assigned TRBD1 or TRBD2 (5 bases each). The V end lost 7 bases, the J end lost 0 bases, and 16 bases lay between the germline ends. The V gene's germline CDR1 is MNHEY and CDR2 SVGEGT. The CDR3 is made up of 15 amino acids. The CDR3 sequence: CASTLSRGTSYEQYF. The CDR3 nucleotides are TGTGCCAGCACCCTATCGAGGGGCACCTCCTACGAGCAGTACTTC.

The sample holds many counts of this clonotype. The CDR3 sequence is CASSKVQRGDEQFF. For the CDR3, the DNA is TGTGCCAGCAGTAAGGTACAAAGGGGGGATGAGCAGTTCTTC. The J gene is TRBJ2-1, the V gene TRBV2; either TRBD1 or TRBD2 may fit D (6 bases each). V was cut by 5 bases and J by 8 bases, with 16 bases left in between. Germline V gene sequence: CDR1 SNHLY, CDR2 FYNNEI. This CDR3 spans 14 amino acids.

For the CDR3, the DNA is TGCAGTGCCCTACGGACAGAAAACTATGGCTACACCTTC. This translates into CSALRTENYGYTF. The V and J genes are TRBV20-1 and TRBJ1-2, with D maybe TRBD1 (6 bases). This CDR3 is built from 13 residues. Deletions cut 6 bases from V and 2 bases from J, with 13 bases between. Germline lookup yields CDR1 DFQATT and CDR2 SNEGSKA (reference sequence).

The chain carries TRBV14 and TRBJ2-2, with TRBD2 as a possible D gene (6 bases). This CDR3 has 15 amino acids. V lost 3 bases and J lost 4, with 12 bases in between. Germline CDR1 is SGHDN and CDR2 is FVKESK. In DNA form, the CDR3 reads TGTGCCAGCAGCCAGATTAAGGGAGGCACCGGGGAGCTGTTTTTT. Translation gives CASSQIKGGTGELFF.

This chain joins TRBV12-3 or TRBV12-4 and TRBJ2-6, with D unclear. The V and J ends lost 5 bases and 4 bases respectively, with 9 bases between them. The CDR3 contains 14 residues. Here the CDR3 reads CASSPGWGANVLTF. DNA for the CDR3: TGTGCCAGCAGTCCGGGCTGGGGGGCCAACGTCCTGACTTTC.

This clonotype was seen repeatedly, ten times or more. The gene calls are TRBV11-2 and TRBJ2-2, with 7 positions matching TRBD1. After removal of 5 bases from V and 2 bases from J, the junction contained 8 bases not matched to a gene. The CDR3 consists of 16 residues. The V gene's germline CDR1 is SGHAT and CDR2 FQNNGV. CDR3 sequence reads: CASSRPGQSNTGELFF. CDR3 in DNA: TGTGCCAGCAGCCGACCGGGACAGAGTAACACCGGGGAGCTGTTTTTT.

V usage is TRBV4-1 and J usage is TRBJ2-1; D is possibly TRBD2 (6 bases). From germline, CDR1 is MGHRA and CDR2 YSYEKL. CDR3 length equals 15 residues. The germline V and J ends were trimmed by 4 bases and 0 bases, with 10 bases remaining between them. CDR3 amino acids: CASSLRESSYNEQFF. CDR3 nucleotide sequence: TGCGCCAGCAGCCTTCGGGAGAGCTCCTACAATGAGCAGTTCTTC.

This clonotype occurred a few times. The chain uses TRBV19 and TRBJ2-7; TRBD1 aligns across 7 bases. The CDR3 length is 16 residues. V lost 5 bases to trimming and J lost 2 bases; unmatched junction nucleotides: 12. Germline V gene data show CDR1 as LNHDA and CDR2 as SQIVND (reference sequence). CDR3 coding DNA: TGTGCCAGTAGTCGCGACGGGACAGAAGCCACCTACGAGCAGTACTTC. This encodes CASSRDGTEATYEQYF.

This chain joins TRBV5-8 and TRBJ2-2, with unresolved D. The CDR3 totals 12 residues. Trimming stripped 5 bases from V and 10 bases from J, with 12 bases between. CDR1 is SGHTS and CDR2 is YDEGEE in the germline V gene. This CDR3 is CASSLSSEELFF. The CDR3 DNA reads TGTGCCAGCAGTCTGTCGTCCGAGGAGCTGTTTTTT.

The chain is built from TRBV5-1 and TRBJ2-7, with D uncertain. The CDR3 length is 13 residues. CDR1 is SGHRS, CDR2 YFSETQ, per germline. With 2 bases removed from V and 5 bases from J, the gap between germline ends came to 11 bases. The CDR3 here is CASSFESYNEQYF. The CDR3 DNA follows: TGCGCCAGCAGCTTCGAATCCTATAACGAGCAGTACTTC.